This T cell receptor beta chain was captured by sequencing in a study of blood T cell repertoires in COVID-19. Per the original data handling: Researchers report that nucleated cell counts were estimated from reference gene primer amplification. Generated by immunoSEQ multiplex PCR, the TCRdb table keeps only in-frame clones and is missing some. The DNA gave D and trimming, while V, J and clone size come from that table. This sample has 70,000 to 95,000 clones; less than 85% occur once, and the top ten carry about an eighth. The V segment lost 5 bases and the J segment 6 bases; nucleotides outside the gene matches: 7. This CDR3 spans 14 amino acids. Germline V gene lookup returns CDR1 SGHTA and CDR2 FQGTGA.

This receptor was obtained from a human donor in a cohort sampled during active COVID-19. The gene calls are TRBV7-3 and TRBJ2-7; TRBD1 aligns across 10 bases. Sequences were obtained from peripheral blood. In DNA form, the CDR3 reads TGTGCCAGCAGCCCGACCGACAGGGGGCTCGAGCAGTACTTC. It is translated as CASSPTDRGLEQYF.